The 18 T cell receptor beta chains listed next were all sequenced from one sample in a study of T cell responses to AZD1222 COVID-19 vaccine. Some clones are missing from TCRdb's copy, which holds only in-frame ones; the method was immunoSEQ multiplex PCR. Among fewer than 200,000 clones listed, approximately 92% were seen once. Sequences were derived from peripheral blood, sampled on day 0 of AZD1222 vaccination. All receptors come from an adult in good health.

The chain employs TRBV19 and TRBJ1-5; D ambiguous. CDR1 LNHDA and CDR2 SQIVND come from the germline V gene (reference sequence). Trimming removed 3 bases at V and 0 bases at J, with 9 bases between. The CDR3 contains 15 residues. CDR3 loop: CASSIRGISNQPQHF. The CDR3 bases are TGTGCCAGTAGTATTCGTGGGATTAGCAATCAGCCCCAGCATTTT.

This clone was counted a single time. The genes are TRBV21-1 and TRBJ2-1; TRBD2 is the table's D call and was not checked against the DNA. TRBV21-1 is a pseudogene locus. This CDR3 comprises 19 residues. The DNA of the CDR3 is TGTGCCAGCAGCATATTGGGACTAGCGAGAGACAAGCCCTACAATGAGCAGTTCTTC. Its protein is CASSILGLARDKPYNEQFF.

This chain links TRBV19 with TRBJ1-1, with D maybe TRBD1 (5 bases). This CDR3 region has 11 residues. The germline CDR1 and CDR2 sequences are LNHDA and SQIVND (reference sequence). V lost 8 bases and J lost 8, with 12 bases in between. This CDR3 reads CASLRRGEAFF. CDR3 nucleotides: TGTGCCAGTCTCAGGCGGGGGGAAGCTTTCTTT.

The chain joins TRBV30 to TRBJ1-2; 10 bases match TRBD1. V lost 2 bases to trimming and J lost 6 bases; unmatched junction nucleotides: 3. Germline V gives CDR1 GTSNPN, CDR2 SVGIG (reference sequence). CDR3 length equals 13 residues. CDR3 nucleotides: TGTGCCTGGAGTTCGGGGACAGGGGATGGCTACACCTTC. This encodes CAWSSGTGDGYTF.

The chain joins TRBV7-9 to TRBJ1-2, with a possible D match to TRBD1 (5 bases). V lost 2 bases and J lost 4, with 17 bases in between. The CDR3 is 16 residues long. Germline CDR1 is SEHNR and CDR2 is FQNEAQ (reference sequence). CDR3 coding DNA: TGTGCCAGCAGCTTAAATTTGGGCAGGGAGGGCTATGGCTACACCTTC. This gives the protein CASSLNLGREGYGYTF.

The CDR3 protein is CASSAGTAWAFF. Here the CDR3 DNA reads TGTGCCAGCAGCGCAGGTACAGCGTGGGCTTTCTTT. The chain recombines TRBV13 with TRBJ1-1; no firm D call. Trimming took off 5 bases at V and 11 bases at J, with 15 bases between the two ends. Germline CDR1 and CDR2: PRHDT and FYEKMQ (reference sequence). The CDR3 has 12 residues. Filled out from reference TRBV13 and TRBJ1-1, the complete variable domain reads AAGVIQSPRHLIKEKRETATLKCYPIPRHDTVYWYQQGPGQDPQFLISFYEKMQSDKGSIPDRFSAQQFSDYHSELNMSSLELGDSALYFCASSAGTAWAFFGQGTRLTVV.

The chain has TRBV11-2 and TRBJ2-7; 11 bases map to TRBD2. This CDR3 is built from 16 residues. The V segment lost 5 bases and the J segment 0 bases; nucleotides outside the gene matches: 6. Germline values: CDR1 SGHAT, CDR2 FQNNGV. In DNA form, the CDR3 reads TGTGCCAGCAGCCACTATAGCGGGAGGGACTCCTACGAGCAGTACTTC. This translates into CASSHYSGRDSYEQYF.

CDR3 loop: CASSYSDSSYEQYV. Written as DNA, the CDR3 is TGTGCCAGCAGTTACTCTGACAGCTCCTACGAGCAGTACGTC. The chain links TRBV6-5 to TRBJ2-7; the D gene is possibly TRBD1 (5 bases). The V end lost 0 bases, the J end lost 0 bases, and 6 bases lay between the germline ends. Germline V lookup: CDR1 MNHEY, CDR2 SVGAGI. This CDR3 comprises 14 residues.

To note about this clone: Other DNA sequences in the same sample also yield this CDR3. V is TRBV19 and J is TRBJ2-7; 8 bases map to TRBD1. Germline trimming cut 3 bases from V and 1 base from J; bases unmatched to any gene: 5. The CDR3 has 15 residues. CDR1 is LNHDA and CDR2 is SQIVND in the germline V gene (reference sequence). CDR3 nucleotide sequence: TGTGCCAGTAGTATTGGGACAGGAGGGTCCTACGAGCAGTACTTC. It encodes CASSIGTGGSYEQYF.

The CDR3 DNA sequence: TGTGCCAGTAGTGATAAAAGGACAGGGTTCGGCTACACCTTC. Residues: CASSDKRTGFGYTF. The V and J genes are TRBV19 and TRBJ1-2, with 8 bases that match TRBD1. The V segment lost 5 bases and the J segment 8 bases; nucleotides outside the gene matches: 10. Germline CDR1 and CDR2: LNHDA and SQIVND (reference sequence). The CDR3 contains 14 residues.

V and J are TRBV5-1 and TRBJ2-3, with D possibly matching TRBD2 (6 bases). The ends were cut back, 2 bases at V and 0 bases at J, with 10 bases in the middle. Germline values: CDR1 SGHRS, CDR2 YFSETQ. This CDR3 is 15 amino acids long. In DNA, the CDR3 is TGCGCCAGCAGCTTTGGCGGGGCTAGCACAGATACGCAGTATTTT. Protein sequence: CASSFGGASTDTQYF. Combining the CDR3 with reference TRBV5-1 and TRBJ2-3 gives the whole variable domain KAGVTQTPRYLIKTRGQQVTLSCSPISGHRSVSWYQQTPGQGLQFLFEYFSETQRNKGNFPGRFSGRQFSNSRSEMNVSTLELGDSALYLCASSFGGASTDTQYFGPGTRLTVL.

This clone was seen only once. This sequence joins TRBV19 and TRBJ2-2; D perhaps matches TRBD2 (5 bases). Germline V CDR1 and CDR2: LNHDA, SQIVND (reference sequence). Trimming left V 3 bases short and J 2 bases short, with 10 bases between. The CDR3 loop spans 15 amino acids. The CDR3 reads CASSILLANTGELFF. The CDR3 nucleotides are TGTGCCAGTAGTATCCTGCTAGCAAACACCGGGGAGCTGTTTTTT.

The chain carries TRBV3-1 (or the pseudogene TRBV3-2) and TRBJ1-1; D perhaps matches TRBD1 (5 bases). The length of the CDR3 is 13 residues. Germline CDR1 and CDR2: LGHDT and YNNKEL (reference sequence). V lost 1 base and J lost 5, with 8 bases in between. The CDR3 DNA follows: TGTGCCAGCAGCCAAGTAAGGGGTACTGAAGCTTTCTTT. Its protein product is CASSQVRGTEAFF.

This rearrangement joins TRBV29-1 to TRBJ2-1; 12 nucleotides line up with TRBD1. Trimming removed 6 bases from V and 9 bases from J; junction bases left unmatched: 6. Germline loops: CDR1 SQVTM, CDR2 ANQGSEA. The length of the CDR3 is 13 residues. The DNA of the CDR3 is TGCAGCGTCCGGGACAGGGGGCACGTTGAGCAGTTCTTC. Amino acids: CSVRDRGHVEQFF.

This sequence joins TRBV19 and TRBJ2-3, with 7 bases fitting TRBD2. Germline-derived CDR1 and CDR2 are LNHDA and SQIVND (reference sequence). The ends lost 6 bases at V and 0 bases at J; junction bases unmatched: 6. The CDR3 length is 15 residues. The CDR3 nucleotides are TGTGCCAGTAGCCCTTCGACTAGCAGCACAGATACGCAGTATTTT. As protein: CASSPSTSSTDTQYF.

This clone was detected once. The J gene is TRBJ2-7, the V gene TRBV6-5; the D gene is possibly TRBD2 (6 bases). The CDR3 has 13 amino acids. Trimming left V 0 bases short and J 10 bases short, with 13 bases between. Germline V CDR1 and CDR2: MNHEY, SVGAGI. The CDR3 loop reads CASSYSNGGRQYV. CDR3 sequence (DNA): TGTGCCAGCAGTTACTCGAACGGGGGAAGACAGTACGTC.

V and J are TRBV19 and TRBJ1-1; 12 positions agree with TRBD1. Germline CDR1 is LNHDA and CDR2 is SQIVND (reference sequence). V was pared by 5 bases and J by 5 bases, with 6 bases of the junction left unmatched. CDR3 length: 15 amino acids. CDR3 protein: CASSREGQGATEAFF. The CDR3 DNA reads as TGTGCCAGTAGTCGAGAGGGACAGGGGGCTACTGAAGCTTTCTTT.

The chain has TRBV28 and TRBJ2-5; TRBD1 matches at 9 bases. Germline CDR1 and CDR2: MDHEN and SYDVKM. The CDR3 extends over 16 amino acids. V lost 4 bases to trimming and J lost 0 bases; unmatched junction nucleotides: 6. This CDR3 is CASSSLDRGHQETQYF. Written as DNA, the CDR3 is TGTGCCAGCAGTTCATTGGACAGGGGTCACCAAGAGACCCAGTACTTC.